A selection of T cell receptor beta chains follows, all from one sample in a study of blood T cell repertoires in COVID-19. Sequencing was performed with immunoSEQ multiplex PCR; in TCRdb, only in-frame clones are kept and a portion is missing. In the table there are some 390,000 clones, 80% to 90% of which are singletons. The sample consisted of PBMCs or T cells enriched from blood (not recorded which). These receptors were taken from a man aged 25 to 40 who had recovered from COVID-19. CDR3s include the opening cysteine and the closing phenylalanine or tryptophan. A D gene is named only where the DNA matches it firmly. Expanded clones get a size class; other rows say once, few or many, or leave the size out.

- | TRBD2 | TRBJ2-2 | TRBV9 | CASSLGTSGNTGELFF | TGTGCCAGCAGCCTGGGGACTAGCGGAAACACCGGGGAGCTGTTTTTT
- | - | TRBJ1-3 | TRBV5-5 | CASSLAAAENTIYF | TGTGCCAGCAGCTTGGCGGCGGCGGAGAACACCATATATTTT
- | - | TRBJ2-7 | TRBV27 | CASRARAFGEQYF | TGTGCCAGCAGGGCCAGGGCGTTTGGCGAGCAGTACTTC
- | TRBD2 | TRBJ2-1 | TRBV9 | CASSGGRGSSEQFF | TGTGCCAGCAGCGGGGGGAGGGGCAGCAGTGAGCAGTTCTTC
once | - | TRBJ2-3 | TRBV11-3 | CASSLSGSAQYF | TGTGCCAGCAGCTTATCAGGGTCGGCGCAGTATTTT
- | TRBD2 | TRBJ2-7 | TRBV10-3 | CAISGPGTSGGSSYEQYF | TGTGCCATCAGTGGCCCCGGGACTAGCGGAGGGAGCTCCTACGAGCAGTACTTC
- | - | TRBJ2-1 | TRBV5-1 | CASSLADGRLLPNNEQFF | TGCGCCAGCAGCTTGGCCGATGGGAGACTTCTCCCGAACAATGAGCAGTTCTTC
- | - | TRBJ1-5 | TRBV30 | CAWGRGGNQPQHF | TGTGCCTGGGGTCGAGGAGGCAATCAGCCCCAGCATTTT
- | TRBD2 | TRBJ2-5 | TRBV11-2 | CASSSGTSGNGETQYF | TGTGCCAGCAGCTCCGGGACTAGCGGGAACGGTGAGACCCAGTACTTC
- | TRBD1 | TRBJ2-1 | TRBV9 | CASSVVGTGGWGEQFF | TGTGCCAGCAGCGTAGTCGGGACAGGGGGTTGGGGTGAGCAGTTCTTC
- | - | TRBJ2-1 | TRBV11-2 | CASSLPNEQFF | TGTGCCAGCAGCCTTCCTAATGAGCAGTTCTTC
once | TRBD1 | TRBJ1-4 | TRBV18 | CASSPPSGGNEKLFF | TGTGCCAGCTCACCACCGTCAGGGGGGAATGAAAAACTGTTTTTT
- | TRBD2 | TRBJ2-2 | TRBV10-3 | CAINSASGHTGELFF | TGTGCCATCAATTCGGCTAGCGGGCACACCGGGGAGCTGTTTTTT
- | - | TRBJ1-1 | TRBV28 | CATTDSLESEAFF | TGTGCCACCACGGACAGTCTCGAGTCTGAAGCTTTCTTT
- | - | TRBJ1-3 | TRBV5-6 | CASSLFGGKAGNTIYF | TGTGCCAGCAGCTTGTTCGGCGGGAAAGCTGGAAACACCATATATTTT
- | TRBD1 | TRBJ2-7 | TRBV27 | CASSSPGQGSYEQYF | TGTGCCAGCAGTTCTCCGGGACAGGGGTCCTACGAGCAGTACTTC
- | - | TRBJ1-5 | TRBV28 | CASNVAGQPQHF | TGTGCCAGCAACGTGGCGGGTCAGCCCCAGCATTTT
- | - | TRBJ2-4 | TRBV11-2 | CASSGESDDKNIQYF | TGTGCCAGCAGCGGGGAGAGCGATGACAAAAACATTCAGTACTTC
- | TRBD2 | TRBJ2-1 | TRBV3-1/TRBV3-2 | CASSRAGEQFF | TGTGCCAGCAGCAGAGCGGGAGAACAGTTCTTC
once | - | TRBJ2-1 | TRBV11-1 | CASSFVRDGEQFF | TGTGCCAGCAGCTTTGTGCGGGACGGTGAGCAGTTCTTC
- | - | TRBJ1-1 | TRBV16 | CASSPHRENTEAFF | TGTGCCAGCAGCCCACACAGGGAGAACACTGAAGCTTTCTTT
- | TRBD1 | TRBJ1-3 | TRBV28 | CASRSGTGVSSGNTIYF | TGTGCCAGCAGATCCGGGACAGGGGTGAGCTCTGGAAACACCATATATTTT
once | TRBD2 | TRBJ2-7 | TRBV10-3 | CAISRAGTPGEQYF | TGTGCCATCTCTCGAGCGGGAACTCCGGGGGAGCAGTACTTC
once | - | TRBJ1-4 | TRBV30 | CAWSVLTNEKLFF | TGTGCCTGGAGTGTACTTACTAATGAAAAACTGTTTTTT
- | - | TRBJ2-2 | TRBV4-1 | CASSPGVRELTGELFF | TGCGCCAGCAGCCCGGGAGTACGGGAACTCACCGGGGAGCTGTTTTTT
- | - | TRBJ1-5 | TRBV10-1 | CASSEWAGKGNQPQHF | TGCGCCAGCAGTGAGTGGGCAGGGAAGGGCAATCAGCCCCAGCATTTT
once | - | TRBJ2-7 | TRBV7-2 | CASSSGPDRTYEQYF | TGTGCCAGCAGCTCGGGACCAGACAGGACCTACGAGCAGTACTTC
- | TRBD1 | TRBJ1-4 | TRBV7-9 | CASSPGQISTNEKLFF | TGTGCCAGCAGTCCGGGACAGATATCAACTAATGAAAAACTGTTTTTT
- | TRBD1 | TRBJ2-4 | TRBV29-1 | CSVRQGITKNIQYF | TGCAGCGTCCGACAGGGGATAACCAAAAACATTCAGTACTTC
- | - | TRBJ1-5 | TRBV27 | CASSFRGAGDQPQHF | TGTGCCAGCAGTTTTCGCGGGGCCGGGGATCAGCCCCAGCATTTT
- | TRBD2 | TRBJ2-5 | TRBV28 | CASSPLGLAGVQETQYF | TGTGCCAGCAGTCCCTTGGGACTAGCGGGAGTCCAAGAGACCCAGTACTTC
- | - | TRBJ1-4 | TRBV7-9 | CASSLSGANEKLFF | TGTGCCAGCAGCTTATCAGGGGCCAATGAAAAACTGTTTTTT
few | - | TRBJ1-2 | TRBV4-1 | CASSQVGRGYGYTF | TGCGCCAGCAGCCAAGTAGGGAGGGGGTATGGCTACACCTTC
- | - | TRBJ1-4 | TRBV12-5 | CASGLDTGATNEKLFF | TGTGCTAGTGGTTTGGATACAGGAGCAACTAATGAAAAACTGTTTTTT
once | - | TRBJ2-5 | TRBV10-3 | CAISESKSQQETQYF | TGTGCCATCAGTGAGTCGAAATCGCAGCAAGAGACCCAGTACTTC
- | TRBD2 | TRBJ2-7 | TRBV10-3 | CAITPGREFYEQYF | TGTGCCATCACCCCAGGGCGGGAGTTCTACGAGCAGTACTTC
- | - | TRBJ1-5 | TRBV18 | CASSPQGSSNQPQHF | TGTGCCAGCTCACCCCAGGGATCTAGCAATCAGCCCCAGCATTTT
- | TRBD2 | TRBJ2-1 | TRBV2 | CARATSGNREQFF | TGTGCCAGGGCGACTAGCGGAAATCGTGAGCAGTTCTTC
- | - | TRBJ2-6 | TRBV2 | CASSPGDGANVLTF | TGTGCCAGCAGTCCGGGAGATGGGGCCAACGTCCTGACTTTC
- | TRBD1 | TRBJ1-2 | TRBV7-9 | CASSLASAGGGGYTF | TGTGCCAGCAGCTTAGCGTCCGCAGGGGGCGGAGGCTACACCTTC
- | - | TRBJ1-1 | TRBV24-1 | CATSDGQSERGAFF | TGTGCCACCAGTGATGGACAGAGCGAAAGAGGGGCTTTCTTT
- | - | TRBJ2-1 | TRBV6-4 | CASSDSRGTSYNEQFF | TGTGCCAGCAGTGACTCTCGGGGGACCTCCTACAATGAGCAGTTCTTC
once | - | TRBJ2-2 | TRBV7-3 | CASTQGTGELFF | TGTGCCAGCACCCAGGGGACCGGGGAGCTGTTTTTT
- | - | TRBJ2-1 | TRBV5-3 | CARSLRRSSSYNEQFF | TGTGCCAGAAGCTTGCGGCGGTCGAGCTCCTACAATGAGCAGTTCTTC
few | TRBD1 | TRBJ2-7 | TRBV7-8 | CASSWQTGPYEQYF | TGTGCCAGCAGCTGGCAGACAGGGCCCTACGAGCAGTACTTC
- | TRBD1 | TRBJ2-6 | TRBV18 | CASSPDRGGANVLTF | TGTGCCAGCTCACCGGACAGGGGTGGGGCCAACGTCCTGACTTTC
- | TRBD2 | TRBJ2-7 | TRBV30 | CAWSVGSSGTYEQYF | TGTGCCTGGAGTGTAGGGTCTAGCGGAACCTACGAGCAGTACTTC
- | TRBD1 | TRBJ2-7 | TRBV27 | CASSSGTGGEEQYF | TGTGCCAGCAGCTCCGGGACAGGGGGTGAAGAGCAGTACTTC
- | TRBD2 | TRBJ2-2 | TRBV4-2 | CASSQEGLAGAGELFF | TGTGCCAGCAGCCAAGAAGGGCTAGCGGGTGCCGGGGAGCTGTTTTTT
- | TRBD1 | TRBJ2-6 | TRBV7-2 | CAINRGQSNSGANVLTF | TGTGCCATCAATCGGGGACAGTCAAACTCTGGGGCCAACGTCCTGACTTTC
- | TRBD2 | TRBJ2-7 | TRBV9 | CASSVGASGYSSYEQYF | TGTGCCAGCAGCGTAGGTGCTAGCGGGTATAGCTCCTACGAGCAGTACTTC
once | - | TRBJ1-1 | TRBV5-1 | CASSATTGRLVEAFF | TGCGCCAGCAGCGCCACTACAGGTCGCCTAGTTGAAGCTTTCTTT
- | TRBD2 | TRBJ2-3 | TRBV4-1 | CASSQGLAGGTDTQYF | TGCGCCAGCAGCCAAGGACTAGCGGGGGGCACAGATACGCAGTATTTT
- | TRBD2 | TRBJ2-7 | TRBV13 | CASSLLAGGQYF | TGTGCCAGCAGCTTACTAGCGGGAGGGCAGTACTTC
few | TRBD2 | TRBJ2-1 | TRBV5-4 | CASKGLSSYNEQFF | TGTGCCAGCAAGGGACTAAGCTCCTACAATGAGCAGTTCTTC
- | TRBD2 | TRBJ2-3 | TRBV7-2 | CASSLGLAGFGDTQYF | TGTGCCAGCAGCTTAGGACTAGCGGGGTTTGGGGATACGCAGTATTTT
- | TRBD1 | TRBJ1-2 | TRBV28 | CASSFEPTGINYGYTF | TGTGCCAGCAGTTTCGAACCGACAGGGATAAACTATGGCTACACCTTC
- | - | TRBJ2-7 | TRBV6-2/TRBV6-3 | CASSSSGKGTYEQYF | TGTGCCAGCAGTTCCAGTGGGAAGGGGACCTACGAGCAGTACTTC
- | - | TRBJ1-2 | TRBV6-1 | CASSEGGTPIYGYTF | TGTGCCAGCAGTGAAGGGGGGACACCTATCTATGGCTACACCTTC
- | TRBD1 | TRBJ1-5 | TRBV9 | CASRHGTGELGNQPQHF | TGTGCCAGCAGACACGGCACAGGGGAGCTGGGCAATCAGCCCCAGCATTTT